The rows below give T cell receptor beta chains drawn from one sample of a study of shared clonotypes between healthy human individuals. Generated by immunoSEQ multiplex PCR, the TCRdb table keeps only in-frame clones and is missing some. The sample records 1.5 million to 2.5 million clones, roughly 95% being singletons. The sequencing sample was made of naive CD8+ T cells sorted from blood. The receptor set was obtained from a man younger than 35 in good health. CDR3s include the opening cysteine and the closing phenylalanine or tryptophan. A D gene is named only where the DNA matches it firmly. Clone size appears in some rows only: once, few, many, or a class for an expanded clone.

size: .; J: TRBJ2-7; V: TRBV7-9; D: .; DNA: TGTGCCAGCAGCTCCGAGGACGGCTCCTACGAGCAGTACTTC; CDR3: CASSSEDGSYEQYF
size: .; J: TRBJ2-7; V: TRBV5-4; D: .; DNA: TGTGCCAGCAGCCTTCAGGGAGACGAGCAGTACTTC; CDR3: CASSLQGDEQYF
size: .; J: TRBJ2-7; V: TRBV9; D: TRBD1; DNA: TGTGCCAGCAGCGTAGACCCAGGACAGGGAGGAGTATACGAGCAGTACTTC; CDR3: CASSVDPGQGGVYEQYF
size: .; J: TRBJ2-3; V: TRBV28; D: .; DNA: TGTGCCAGCAGTTGGGCCTTCCCCACAGATACGCAGTATTTT; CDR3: CASSWAFPTDTQYF
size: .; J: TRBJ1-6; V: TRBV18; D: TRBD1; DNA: TGTGCCAGCTCAGATACCTTCGGACAGGTCGAAGGTTCACCCCTCCACTTT; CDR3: CASSDTFGQVEGSPLHF
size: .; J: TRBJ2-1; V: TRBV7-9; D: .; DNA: TGTGCCAGCAGCGCGGACAGCAATGAGCAGTTCTTC; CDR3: CASSADSNEQFF
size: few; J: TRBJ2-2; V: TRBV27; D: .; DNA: TGTGCCAGCAGTTTATCGAGGGCCGGGGAGCTGTTTTTT; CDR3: CASSLSRAGELFF
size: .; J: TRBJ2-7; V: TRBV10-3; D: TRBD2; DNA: TGTGCCATCAGTGATCCAGGACTAGCGGGACCAGTTGAGCAGTACTTC; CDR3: CAISDPGLAGPVEQYF
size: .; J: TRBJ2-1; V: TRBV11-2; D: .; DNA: TGTGCCAGCAGCTTAGCTCGGAACAATGAGCAGTTCTTC; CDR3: CASSLARNNEQFF
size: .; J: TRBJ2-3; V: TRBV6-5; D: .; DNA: TGTGCCAGCAGCGAGGGACTGCGCACAGATACGCAGTATTTT; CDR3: CASSEGLRTDTQYF
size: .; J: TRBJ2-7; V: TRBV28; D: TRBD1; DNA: TGTGCCAGCAGTCCGGGACAGGGAACCTACGAGCAGTACTTC; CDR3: CASSPGQGTYEQYF
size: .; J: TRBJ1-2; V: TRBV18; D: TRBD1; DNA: TGTGCCAGCTCTGACACCGGGACAGTGATTAACTATGGCTACACCTTC; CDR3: CASSDTGTVINYGYTF
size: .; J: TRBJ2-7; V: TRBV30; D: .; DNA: TGTGCCTGGGGGCGGATCTCCTACGAGCAGTACTTC; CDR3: CAWGRISYEQYF
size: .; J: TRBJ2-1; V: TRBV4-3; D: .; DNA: TGCGCCAGCAGCCAAAACAATGAGCAGTTCTTC; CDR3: CASSQNNEQFF
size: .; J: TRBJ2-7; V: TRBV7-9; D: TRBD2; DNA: TGTGCCAGCAGCCAACCTAGCGGGAGTTACGAGCAGTACTTC; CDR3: CASSQPSGSYEQYF
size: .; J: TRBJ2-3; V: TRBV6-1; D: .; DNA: TGTGCCAGCAGTGAAAGGGCAGCTAGCACAGATACGCAGTATTTT; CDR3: CASSERAASTDTQYF
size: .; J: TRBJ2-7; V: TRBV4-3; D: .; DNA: TGCGCCAGCAGCCAAGATCTGGTTGGTACGAGCTACGAGCAGTACTTC; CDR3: CASSQDLVGTSYEQYF
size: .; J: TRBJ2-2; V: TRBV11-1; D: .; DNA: TGTGCCAGCAGCTGGCTACGGGGCAGTACGACCGGGGAGCTGTTTTTT; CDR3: CASSWLRGSTTGELFF
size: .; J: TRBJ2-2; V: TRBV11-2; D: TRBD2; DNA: TGTGCCAGCAGCCATAGCGGGGGCGGGGAGCTGTTTTTT; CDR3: CASSHSGGGELFF
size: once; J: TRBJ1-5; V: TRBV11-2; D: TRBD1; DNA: TGTGCCAGCAGCTTAACAGGGGGCATCGATCAGCCCCAGCATTTT; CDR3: CASSLTGGIDQPQHF
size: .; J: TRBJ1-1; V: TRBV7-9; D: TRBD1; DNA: TGTGCCAGCAGCACCGGACAGGGAAGGGACACTGAAGCTTTCTTT; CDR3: CASSTGQGRDTEAFF
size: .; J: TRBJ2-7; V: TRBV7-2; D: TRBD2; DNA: TGTGCCAGCAGCCAGACTAGCGGGGTTCCCCACGAGCAGTACTTC; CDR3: CASSQTSGVPHEQYF
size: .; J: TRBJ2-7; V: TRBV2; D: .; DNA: TGTGCCAGCAGTCACGACCCCCGGGATAGCTCCTACGAGCAGTACTTC; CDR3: CASSHDPRDSSYEQYF
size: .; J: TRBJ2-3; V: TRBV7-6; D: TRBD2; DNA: TGTGCCAGCAGCTTAGGTGGTCTAGCGGGGGGGCCCGAAGATACGCAGTATTTT; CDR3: CASSLGGLAGGPEDTQYF
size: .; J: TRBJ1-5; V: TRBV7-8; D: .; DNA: TGTGCCAGCAGCTTGGGGGGAGGAGGGGCGACTATCAATCAGCCCCAGCATTTT; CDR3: CASSLGGGGATINQPQHF